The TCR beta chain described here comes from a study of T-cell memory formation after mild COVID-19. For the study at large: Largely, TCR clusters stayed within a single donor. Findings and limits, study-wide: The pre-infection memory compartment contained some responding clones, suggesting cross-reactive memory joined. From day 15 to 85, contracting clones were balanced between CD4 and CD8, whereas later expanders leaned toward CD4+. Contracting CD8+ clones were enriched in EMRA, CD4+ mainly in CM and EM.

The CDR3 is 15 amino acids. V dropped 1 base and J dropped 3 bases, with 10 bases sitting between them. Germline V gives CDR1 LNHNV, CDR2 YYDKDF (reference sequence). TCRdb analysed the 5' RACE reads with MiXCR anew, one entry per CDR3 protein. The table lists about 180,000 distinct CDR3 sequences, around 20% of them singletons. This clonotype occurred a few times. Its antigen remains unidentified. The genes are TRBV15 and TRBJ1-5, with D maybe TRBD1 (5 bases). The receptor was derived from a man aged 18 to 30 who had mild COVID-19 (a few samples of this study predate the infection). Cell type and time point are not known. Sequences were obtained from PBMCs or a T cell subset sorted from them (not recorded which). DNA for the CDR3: TGTGCCACCAGCAGAGGGGGGGGATACAATCAGCCCCAGCATTTT. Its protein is CATSRGGGYNQPQHF. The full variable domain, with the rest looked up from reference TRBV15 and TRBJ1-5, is DAMVIQNPRYQVTQFGKPVTLSCSQTLNHNVMYWYQQKSSQAPKLLFHYYDKDFNNEADTPDNFQSRRPNTSFCFLDIRSPGLGDTAMYLCATSRGGGYNQPQHFGDGTRLSIL.